Below are 27 T cell receptor beta chains sequenced from a single sample in a study of CD8+ T cells in alopecia areata. Once RNA had been extracted, it was reverse transcribed into cDNA to act as the sequencing template. The assay was immunoSEQ multiplex PCR, and TCRdb's table has in-frame clones only and misses some. This sample carries about 150,000 clones, around 58% of them seen once, and the ten largest clones take under 6.5%. The specimen was CD4+ T cells sorted from blood, collected at week 0. These receptor sequences come from a human donor with alopecia areata.

This clone turned up a few times. The chain joins TRBV27 to TRBJ1-1; D is undetermined. V lost 0 bases and J 0 bases, leaving 11 bases between the germline ends. This CDR3 has 16 residues. Germline V lookup: CDR1 MNHEY, CDR2 SMNVEV (reference sequence). CDR3 protein: CASSLSLGRLNTEAFF. DNA of the CDR3: TGTGCCAGCAGTTTATCCCTAGGCAGGTTGAACACTGAAGCTTTCTTT.

This clone has a handful of counts. The V gene is TRBV6-6, the J gene TRBJ2-3; tentatively, D is TRBD1 (6 bases). This CDR3 spans 14 amino acids. The germline V gene has CDR1 MNHNY and CDR2 SVGAGI (reference sequence). V was shortened by 5 bases and J by 9 bases, with 18 bases between the two germline ends. Here the CDR3 DNA reads TGTGCCAGCAGTGAGAAGGGGTATCAGGGGACGCAGTATTTT. Residues: CASSEKGYQGTQYF.

The CDR3 protein is CASSSRQDPGANVLTF. The CDR3 DNA reads as TGTGCCAGCAGCTCGAGACAGGATCCTGGGGCCAACGTCCTGACTTTC. This chain uses TRBV7-2 with TRBJ2-6, with a possible D match to TRBD1 (6 bases). The V and J ends lost 4 bases and 2 bases respectively, with 12 bases between them. Per the germline V gene, CDR1 is SGHTA and CDR2 is FQGNSA. The length of the CDR3 is 16 residues.

This chain links TRBV18 with TRBJ1-2; 7 nucleotides align to TRBD1. Germline V CDR1 and CDR2: KGHSH, LQKENI. V shed 2 bases, J shed 8 bases, and the junction held 11 bases outside the gene matches. The CDR3 runs 15 residues. CDR3 nucleotide sequence: TGTGCCAGCTCACCAGCCTCGACAGGGCTAAGGGGCTACACCTTC. This translates into CASSPASTGLRGYTF.

The V gene is TRBV15, the J gene TRBJ1-3, with D possibly being TRBD1 (6 bases). Trimming took 0 bases from V and 4 from J, leaving 10 bases between them. The CDR3 extends over 15 amino acids. CDR1 LNHNV and CDR2 YYDKDF come from the germline V gene (reference sequence). The CDR3 reads CATSRDKGTGNTIYF. DNA of the CDR3: TGTGCCACCAGCAGAGATAAAGGGACAGGAAACACCATATATTTT.

The chain has TRBV7-9 and TRBJ2-4, with a tentative D call TRBD2 (6 bases). This CDR3 is 13 amino acids long. Germline values: CDR1 SEHNR, CDR2 FQNEAQ (reference sequence). The ends were cut back, 6 bases at V and 9 bases at J, with 15 bases in the middle. The CDR3 DNA reads as TGTGCCAGCAGTTTCGGCGGGGCAGGCATTCAGTACTTC. This gives the protein CASSFGGAGIQYF.

The chain recombines TRBV4-2 with TRBJ1-4; D might be TRBD1 (6 bases). V lost 3 bases to trimming and J lost 3 bases, with 17 bases between them. There are 17 residues in the CDR3. The germline CDR1 and CDR2 sequences are LGHNA and YNFKEQ. CDR3 loop: CASSQWTAQSANEKLFF. The CDR3 nucleotides are TGTGCCAGCAGCCAGTGGACAGCCCAGTCAGCTAATGAAAAACTGTTTTTT.

This chain links TRBV29-1 with TRBJ2-1, with D perhaps TRBD2 (5 bases). Between the trimmed V and J ends, which lost 5 bases and 6 bases, there was a span of 11 bases. The CDR3 length is 12 residues. Germline loops: CDR1 SQVTM, CDR2 ANQGSEA. CDR3 protein: CSVRDEGNEQFF. CDR3 DNA sequence: TGCAGCGTTCGTGACGAGGGCAATGAGCAGTTCTTC.

Written as DNA, the CDR3 is TGTGCCTGGAGGGTAGCGTGGTCCCCAAGTCAGTTCTTC. Its translation: CAWRVAWSPSQFF. V and J are TRBV30 and TRBJ2-1, with a tentative D call TRBD2 (5 bases). Germline V gene lookup returns CDR1 GTSNPN and CDR2 SVGIG (reference sequence). The V and J ends lost 3 bases and 13 bases respectively, with 19 bases between them. The CDR3 loop spans 13 amino acids.

V usage is TRBV5-5 and J usage is TRBJ2-5; D is unresolved. Between the trimmed V and J ends, which lost 3 bases and 1 base, there was a span of 10 bases. This CDR3 has 14 amino acids. The germline V gene has CDR1 SGHKS and CDR2 YYEKEE (reference sequence). CDR3 sequence reads: CASSSDNAQETQYF. The CDR3 bases are TGTGCCAGCAGCTCCGACAATGCCCAAGAGACCCAGTACTTC.

The chain carries TRBV7-2 and TRBJ2-5; the match to TRBD1 covers 7 bases. CDR3 size: 16 residues. After removal of 6 bases from V and 4 bases from J, the junction contained 14 bases not matched to a gene. Germline CDR1 is SGHTA and CDR2 is FQGNSA. The CDR3 protein is CASSQQASGQIETQYF. The CDR3 DNA sequence: TGTGCCAGCAGTCAACAGGCTTCGGGACAGATAGAGACCCAGTACTTC.

This clone turned up a few times. The chain recombines TRBV6-5 with TRBJ2-1; D tentatively fits TRBD1 or TRBD2 (7 bases each). The V gene lost 8 bases and the J gene lost 7 bases, with 18 bases spanning the gap. Germline CDR1 reads MNHEY; CDR2 reads SVGAGI. CDR3 length: 14 amino acids. As DNA, the CDR3 is TGTGCCAGCGGAGATCAGGGGGGGGCAAATGAGCAGTTCTTC. It specifies CASGDQGGANEQFF.

The rearrangement joins TRBV2 to TRBJ1-6; TRBD1 matches at 7 bases. From germline, CDR1 is SNHLY and CDR2 FYNNEI. After removal of 6 bases from V and 5 bases from J, the junction contained 4 bases not matched to a gene. CDR3 length: 14 residues. CDR3 sequence: CASRFQGDNSPLHF. The CDR3 DNA follows: TGTGCCAGCAGGTTCCAGGGGGATAATTCACCCCTCCACTTT.

The rearrangement links TRBV19 to TRBJ1-5, with D hard to call. CDR1 LNHDA and CDR2 SQIVND come from the germline V gene (reference sequence). V lost 1 base and J lost 6, with 13 bases in between. This CDR3 region has 15 residues. The CDR3 spells CASSIGAGIPQPQHF. CDR3 nucleotide sequence: TGTGCCAGTAGTATAGGGGCGGGGATCCCTCAGCCCCAGCATTTT. Looking up the rest from reference TRBV19 and TRBJ1-5 gives the full variable domain: DGGITQSPKYLFRKEGQNVTLSCEQNLNHDAMYWYRQDPGQGLRLIYYSQIVNDFQKGDIAEGYSVSREKKESFPLTVTSAQKNPTAFYLCASSIGAGIPQPQHFGDGTRLSIL.

The chain carries TRBV5-1 and TRBJ2-7; 10 nucleotides agree with TRBD1. V lost 5 bases, J lost 2 bases, and 7 bases stayed unmatched. Germline loops: CDR1 SGHRS, CDR2 YFSETQ. The CDR3 loop spans 15 amino acids. CDR3 sequence: CASRDTGTGAYEQYF. CDR3 DNA sequence: TGCGCCAGCAGAGATACCGGGACAGGGGCCTACGAGCAGTACTTC.

The chain uses TRBV29-1 and TRBJ2-1, with D possibly being TRBD1 (6 bases). The CDR3 has 12 residues. CDR1 and CDR2 from the germline V gene are SQVTM and ANQGSEA. The germline V and J ends were trimmed by 7 bases and 16 bases, with 23 bases remaining between them. The CDR3, as DNA: TGCAGCGCAGGGGTTTATAGGATGAGTGAATTCTTC. It is translated as CSAGVYRMSEFF.

The chain recombines TRBV7-8 with TRBJ2-5; 11 nucleotides align to TRBD2. J gave up 4 bases and V 0 bases, and 1 base lay outside the gene matches. Germline V lookup: CDR1 SGHVS, CDR2 FQNEAQ. The CDR3 is 15 amino acids. The CDR3 DNA follows: TGTGCCAGCAGCTTAGCTAGCGGGGGGGCAGAGACCCAGTACTTC. Amino acids: CASSLASGGAETQYF.

This chain uses TRBV6-5 with TRBJ2-5; D is ambiguous. Germline values: CDR1 MNHEY, CDR2 SVGAGI. Trimming took 9 bases from V and 6 from J, leaving 5 bases between them. The CDR3 totals 9 residues. DNA of the CDR3: TGTGCCAGAAGAAAGACCCAGTACTTC. It is translated as CARRKTQYF.

The chain carries TRBV6-1 and TRBJ2-7; a weak D match, TRBD2 (6 bases). The CDR3 loop spans 14 amino acids. Trimming removed 6 bases from V and 3 bases from J, with 15 bases in between. The germline V gene has CDR1 MNHNS and CDR2 SASEGT. The CDR3 sequence is CASSSRETLYEQYF. The DNA of the CDR3 is TGTGCCAGCAGCAGTCGGGAGACTCTCTACGAGCAGTACTTC.

The V and J genes are TRBV29-1 and TRBJ1-1; 11 bases line up with TRBD1. CDR3 size: 14 residues. CDR1 is SQVTM, CDR2 ANQGSEA, per germline. V was pared by 3 bases and J by 9 bases, with 9 bases of the junction left unmatched. CDR3 loop: CSVDITGQGGKAFF. The CDR3 coding sequence is TGCAGCGTTGATATTACGGGACAGGGGGGTAAAGCTTTCTTT.

This chain connects TRBV29-1 to TRBJ1-2; the D is unclear. The CDR3 sequence is 13 residues long. Germline V CDR1 and CDR2: SQVTM, ANQGSEA. V was shortened by 5 bases and J by 5 bases, with 15 bases between the two germline ends. The CDR3, as DNA: TGCAGCGTTTGGGAGGGTCGGGAGTATGGCTACACCTTC. Protein product: CSVWEGREYGYTF.

In its sample, this clone was seen a few times. The chain is built from TRBV27 and TRBJ2-3; D call uncertain. Germline-derived CDR1 and CDR2 are MNHEY and SMNVEV (reference sequence). This CDR3 has 12 residues. The V and J ends lost 5 bases and 0 bases respectively, with 3 bases between them. The chain's CDR3 is CASSASTDTQYF. The CDR3 region has the DNA TGTGCCAGCAGTGCTAGCACAGATACGCAGTATTTT.

The V gene is TRBV7-2, the J gene TRBJ2-2, with 8 bases lining up with TRBD2. This CDR3 has 16 amino acids. Germline V gene sequence: CDR1 SGHTA, CDR2 FQGNSA. V dropped 4 bases and J dropped 5; count of bases not matched to a gene: 9. The CDR3 sequence: CASSSRGGRETGELFF. In nucleotides, the CDR3 is TGTGCCAGCAGCTCCCGGGGGGGCCGAGAGACCGGGGAGCTGTTTTTT.

This clone appeared once. The genes are TRBV30 and TRBJ1-3; D remains ambiguous. Germline V gene data show CDR1 as GTSNPN and CDR2 as SVGIG (reference sequence). The germline V and J ends were trimmed by 0 bases and 8 bases, with 8 bases remaining between them. The CDR3 runs to 12 residues. The CDR3 protein is CAWSVLGYTIYF. The CDR3 coding sequence is TGTGCCTGGAGTGTATTGGGTTACACCATATATTTT.

This chain connects TRBV4-3 to TRBJ2-7; D not resolved. This CDR3 is 14 amino acids long. CDR1 is LGHNA and CDR2 is YSLEER in the germline V gene. Trimming removed 1 base at V and 5 bases at J, with 12 bases between. CDR3 residues: CASSQGVGVDEQYF. The CDR3 DNA reads as TGCGCCAGCAGCCAAGGGGTCGGCGTGGACGAGCAGTACTTC.

V gene TRBV6-5 combines with J gene TRBJ1-2; TRBD1 aligns across 9 bases. This CDR3 comprises 13 residues. Losses at the gene ends were 6 bases for V and 6 bases for J; bases not matched to a gene: 5. Germline values: CDR1 MNHEY, CDR2 SVGAGI. CDR3: CASRDRGRDGYTF. In DNA, the CDR3 is TGTGCCAGCAGGGACAGGGGACGGGATGGCTACACCTTC.

V and J are TRBV29-1 and TRBJ1-2; TRBD1 matches at 7 bases. The ends lost 6 bases at V and 7 bases at J; junction bases unmatched: 11. Germline loops: CDR1 SQVTM, CDR2 ANQGSEA. This CDR3 is 13 amino acids long. The CDR3 protein is CSVPVEGAFGYTF. CDR3 sequence (DNA): TGCAGCGTCCCTGTGGAGGGGGCTTTTGGCTACACCTTC.